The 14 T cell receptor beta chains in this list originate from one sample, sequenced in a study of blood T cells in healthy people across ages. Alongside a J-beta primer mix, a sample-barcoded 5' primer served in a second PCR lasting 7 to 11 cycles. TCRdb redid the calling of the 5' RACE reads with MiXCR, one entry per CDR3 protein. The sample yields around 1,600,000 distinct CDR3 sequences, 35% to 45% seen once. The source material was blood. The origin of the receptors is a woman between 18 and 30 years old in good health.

The CDR3: CASSESMGRKNTEAFF. The DNA of the CDR3 is TGTGCCAGCAGTGAAAGTATGGGGCGGAAGAACACTGAAGCTTTCTTT. The rearrangement links TRBV6-1 to TRBJ1-1; tentative D call: TRBD1 (5 bases). V was cut by 2 bases and J by 1 base, with 14 bases left in between. This CDR3 has 16 amino acids. The germline V gene has CDR1 MNHNS and CDR2 SASEGT.

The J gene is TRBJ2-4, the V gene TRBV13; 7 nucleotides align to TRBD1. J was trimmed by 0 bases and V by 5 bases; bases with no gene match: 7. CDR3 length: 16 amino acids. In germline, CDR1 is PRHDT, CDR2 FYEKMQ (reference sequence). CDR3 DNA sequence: TGTGCCAGCAGCGCCGGGGACAGACTAGCCAAAAACATTCAGTACTTC. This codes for CASSAGDRLAKNIQYF.

The CDR3 sequence: CASSLGRTPLNTEAFF. The CDR3 DNA reads as TGTGCCAGCAGCTTGGGGCGCACCCCCCTAAACACTGAAGCTTTCTTT. The chain uses TRBV7-9 and TRBJ1-1; D may be TRBD1 (5 bases). The length of the CDR3 is 16 residues. V shed 3 bases and J shed 2 bases, with 16 bases lying between them. The germline gives CDR1 SEHNR, CDR2 FQNEAQ (reference sequence).

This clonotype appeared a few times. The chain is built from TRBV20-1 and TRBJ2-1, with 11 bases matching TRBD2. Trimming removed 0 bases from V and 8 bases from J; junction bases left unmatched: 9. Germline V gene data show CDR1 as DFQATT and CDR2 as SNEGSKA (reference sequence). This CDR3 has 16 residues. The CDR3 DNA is TGCAGTGCTAGAGACGTAGCGGGAGGGCCTCTCGATGAGCAGTTCTTC. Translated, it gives CSARDVAGGPLDEQFF.

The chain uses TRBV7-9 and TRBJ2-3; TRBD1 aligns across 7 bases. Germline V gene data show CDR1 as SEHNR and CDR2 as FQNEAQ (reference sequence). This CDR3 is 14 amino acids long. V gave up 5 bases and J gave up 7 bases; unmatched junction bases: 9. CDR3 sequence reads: CASSGPDRQNTQYF. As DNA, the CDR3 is TGTGCCAGCAGCGGCCCGGACAGGCAGAATACGCAGTATTTT.

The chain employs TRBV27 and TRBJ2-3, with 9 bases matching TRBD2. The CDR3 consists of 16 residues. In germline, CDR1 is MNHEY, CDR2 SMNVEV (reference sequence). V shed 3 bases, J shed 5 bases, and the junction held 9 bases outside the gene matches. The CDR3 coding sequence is TGTGCCAGCAGTTTCTTTGCGGGAGGGCCTGTAGATACGCAGTATTTT. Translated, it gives CASSFFAGGPVDTQYF.

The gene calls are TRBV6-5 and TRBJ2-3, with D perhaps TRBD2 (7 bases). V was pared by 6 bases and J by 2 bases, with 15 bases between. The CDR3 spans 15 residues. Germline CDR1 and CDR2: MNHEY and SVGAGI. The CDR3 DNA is TGTGCCAGCAGAATAGGGGAGGGGGACACAGATACGCAGTATTTT. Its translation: CASRIGEGDTDTQYF.

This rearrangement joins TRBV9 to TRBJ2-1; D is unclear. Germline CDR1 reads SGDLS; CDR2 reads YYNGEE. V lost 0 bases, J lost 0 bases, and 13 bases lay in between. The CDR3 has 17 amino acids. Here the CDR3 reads CASSVAQTPSSYNEQFF. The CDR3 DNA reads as TGTGCCAGCAGCGTAGCCCAGACACCGAGCTCCTACAATGAGCAGTTCTTC.

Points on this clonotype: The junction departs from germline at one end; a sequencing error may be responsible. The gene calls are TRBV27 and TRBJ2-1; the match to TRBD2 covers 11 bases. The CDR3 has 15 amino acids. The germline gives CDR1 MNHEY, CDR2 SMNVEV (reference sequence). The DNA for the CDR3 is TGTGTCAGCAGTTTTACGGGACTAGCGGAAGAGACCCAGTTCTTC. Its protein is CVSSFTGLAEETQFF.

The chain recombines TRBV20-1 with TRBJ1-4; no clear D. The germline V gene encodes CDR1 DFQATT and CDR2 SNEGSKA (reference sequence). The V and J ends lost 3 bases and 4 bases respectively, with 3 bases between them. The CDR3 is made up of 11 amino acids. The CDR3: CSARVNEKLFF. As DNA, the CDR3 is TGCAGTGCTAGGGTTAATGAAAAACTGTTTTTT.

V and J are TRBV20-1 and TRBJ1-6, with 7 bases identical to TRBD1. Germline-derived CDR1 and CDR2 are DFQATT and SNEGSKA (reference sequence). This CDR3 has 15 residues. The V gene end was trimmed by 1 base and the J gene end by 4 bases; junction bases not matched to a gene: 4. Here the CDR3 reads CSARGDRLYNSPLHF. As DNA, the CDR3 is TGCAGTGCTAGAGGGGACAGATTATATAATTCACCCCTCCACTTT.

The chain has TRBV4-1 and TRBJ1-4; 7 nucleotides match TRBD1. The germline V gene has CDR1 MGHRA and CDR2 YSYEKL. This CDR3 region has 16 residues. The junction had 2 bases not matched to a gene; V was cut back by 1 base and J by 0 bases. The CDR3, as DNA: TGCGCCAGCAGCCAAGGGGACAGAGCAACTAATGAAAAACTGTTTTTT. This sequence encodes CASSQGDRATNEKLFF.

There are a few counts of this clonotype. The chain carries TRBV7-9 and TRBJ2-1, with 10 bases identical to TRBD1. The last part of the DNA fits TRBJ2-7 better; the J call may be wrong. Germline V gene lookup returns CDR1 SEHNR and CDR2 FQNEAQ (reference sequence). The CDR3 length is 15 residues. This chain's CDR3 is CASSSTGGSYNEQYF. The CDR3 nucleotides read TGTGCCAGCAGCTCGACAGGGGGCTCCTACAATGAGCAGTACTTC.

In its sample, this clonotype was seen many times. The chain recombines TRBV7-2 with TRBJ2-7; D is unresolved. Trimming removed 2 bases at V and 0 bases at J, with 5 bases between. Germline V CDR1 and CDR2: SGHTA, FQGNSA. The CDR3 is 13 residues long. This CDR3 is CASSLYGSYEQYF. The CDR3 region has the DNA TGTGCCAGCAGCTTATATGGCTCCTACGAGCAGTACTTC.